This T cell receptor (beta chain) was identified during a study of Ad26.COV2.S vaccination and SARS-CoV-2 variants. At the level of the study: Administration of Ad26.COV2.S was intramuscular, either once or twice 56 days apart. Findings and limits, study-wide: Vaccine and placebo recipients had similar non-spike TCR breadth.

Treatment denoted: some 20 received Ad26.COV2.S at low or high dose, single or two shots; a few received placebo; per-sample allocation not given. It was on day 63 after the first vaccine or placebo injection that samples were taken. The donor was a Boston adult aged 18-55 years. It was Wuhan-strain SARS-CoV-2 spike that the Ad26 vaccine vector expressed. Worth noting for this clone: Its antigen is undetermined.

Repertoires were generated with immunoSEQ multiplex PCR, while TCRdb's copy carries only in-frame clones and drops some. Here the sample spans approximately 280,000 clones, around 87% being singletons. This sequence was found in a person aged 18-60 years who received the Ad26.COV2.S COVID-19 vaccine or a placebo. The sample was peripheral blood, taken in a trial of Ad26.COV2.S vaccine versus placebo.

CDR3 residues: CASSRDRNTEAFF. The CDR3 nucleotides read TGTGCCAGCTCACGGGACAGGAACACTGAAGCTTTCTTT. The chain carries TRBV18 and TRBJ1-1; TRBD1 matches at 7 bases. Unmatched junction bases numbered 0, after V lost 4 bases and J lost 1 base. The length of the CDR3 is 13 residues. Germline CDR1 and CDR2: KGHSH and LQKENI.